This is a list of T cell receptor beta chains from one sample in a study of T cell repertoires in cytomegalovirus infection. Their recognized antigens are unknown. TCRdb independently ran MiXCR on the reads; one entry per CDR3 protein. The sample has around 770,000 distinct CDR3 sequences; almost 30% are singletons. The specimen was cultured CD8+ T cells from PBMCs, collected from culture after CMV antigen stimulation. The receptors here all came from a human donor in good health (CMV status not recorded). Some clones in this sample may be carry-over from other donors' samples. CDR3s include the opening cysteine and the closing phenylalanine or tryptophan. The D gene is left open where the match is weak. The listing skips clone size in some rows; elsewhere it reads once, few, many or a size class.

d_call	v_call	clone_size	j_call	cdr3_aa	cdr3_nt
NA	TRBV27	NA	TRBJ2-7	CASSLGGAASYEQYF	TGTGCCAGCAGTTTGGGGGGGGCGGCATCCTACGAGCAGTACTTC
NA	TRBV12-3/TRBV12-4	many	TRBJ2-1	CASTPRGAGEQFF	TGTGCCAGCACCCCGAGGGGGGCGGGTGAGCAGTTCTTC
NA	TRBV19	few	TRBJ2-3	CASSIGLAGDTQYF	TGTGCCAGTAGTATTGGGCTAGCAGGAGATACGCAGTATTTT
TRBD1	TRBV7-8	few	TRBJ1-2	CASSLTGTGRNYGYTF	TGTGCCAGCAGCTTGACCGGGACAGGAAGAAACTATGGCTACACCTTC
NA	TRBV5-1	few	TRBJ2-1	CASSLELVSYNEQFF	TGCGCCAGCAGCTTGGAACTAGTCTCCTACAATGAGCAGTTCTTC
TRBD1	TRBV11-2	few	TRBJ1-4	CASSTTRGRVEKLFF	TGTGCCAGCAGCACCACCAGGGGGCGCGTTGAAAAACTGTTTTTT
NA	TRBV10-3	NA	TRBJ2-5	CAISASAPETQYF	TGTGCCATCAGTGCGTCGGCTCCTGAGACCCAGTACTTC
NA	TRBV2	NA	TRBJ1-1	CASRDGINTEAFF	TGTGCCAGCAGGGACGGTATAAACACTGAAGCTTTCTTT
NA	TRBV4-1	few	TRBJ2-1	CASSQDGNSYNEQFF	TGCGCCAGCAGCCAAGACGGGAACTCCTACAATGAGCAGTTCTTC
NA	TRBV7-9	many	TRBJ1-4	CASTHGGVQEKLFF	TGTGCCAGCACCCACGGAGGGGTACAGGAAAAACTGTTTTTT